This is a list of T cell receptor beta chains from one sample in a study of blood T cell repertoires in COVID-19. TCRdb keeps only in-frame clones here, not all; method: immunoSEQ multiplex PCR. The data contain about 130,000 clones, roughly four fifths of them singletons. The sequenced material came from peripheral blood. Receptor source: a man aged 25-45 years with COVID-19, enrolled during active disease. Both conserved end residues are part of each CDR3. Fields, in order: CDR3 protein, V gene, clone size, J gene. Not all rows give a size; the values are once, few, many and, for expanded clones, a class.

CDR3aa: CASSARTGGATEAFF
v_gene: TRBV6-4
abundance: -
j_gene: TRBJ1-1

CDR3aa: CASPRTSEYNEQFF
v_gene: TRBV6-5
abundance: -
j_gene: TRBJ2-1

CDR3aa: CASKTDLTGELFF
v_gene: TRBV6-5
abundance: -
j_gene: TRBJ2-2

CDR3aa: CASSPNGEANEQFF
v_gene: TRBV18
abundance: -
j_gene: TRBJ2-1

CDR3aa: CASRTGSLRLFF
v_gene: TRBV27
abundance: -
j_gene: TRBJ2-2

CDR3aa: CAWSRTGGYGYTF
v_gene: TRBV30
abundance: -
j_gene: TRBJ1-2

CDR3aa: CASSLGTSGGHTQYF
v_gene: TRBV5-1
abundance: -
j_gene: TRBJ2-3

CDR3aa: CAIQGRGNTIYF
v_gene: TRBV11-2
abundance: many
j_gene: TRBJ1-3

CDR3aa: CASSPRRGSYNEQFF
v_gene: TRBV3-1/TRBV3-2
abundance: -
j_gene: TRBJ2-1

CDR3aa: CASSQDGTDYGYTF
v_gene: TRBV4-3
abundance: -
j_gene: TRBJ1-2

CDR3aa: CASSPRDRVYGYTF
v_gene: TRBV7-9
abundance: -
j_gene: TRBJ1-2

CDR3aa: CAIQTKRETMITDTQYF
v_gene: TRBV2
abundance: -
j_gene: TRBJ2-3

CDR3aa: CASSSIGGRQPQHF
v_gene: TRBV28
abundance: -
j_gene: TRBJ1-5

CDR3aa: CASSQRTVYQETQYF
v_gene: TRBV28
abundance: -
j_gene: TRBJ2-5

CDR3aa: CASSPGLAGRSYNEQFF
v_gene: TRBV7-9
abundance: -
j_gene: TRBJ2-1

CDR3aa: CASSRQGYIQYF
v_gene: TRBV2
abundance: -
j_gene: TRBJ2-4

CDR3aa: CASSLGQGSGDTQYF
v_gene: TRBV7-6
abundance: -
j_gene: TRBJ2-3

CDR3aa: CASSRIGQLSGNTIYF
v_gene: TRBV6-2/TRBV6-3
abundance: -
j_gene: TRBJ1-3

CDR3aa: CSAAGGSKNTEAFF
v_gene: TRBV29-1
abundance: -
j_gene: TRBJ1-1

CDR3aa: CASSQTLGQGGTYF
v_gene: TRBV7-9
abundance: -
j_gene: TRBJ1-2

CDR3aa: CAISEGQPGEKLFF
v_gene: TRBV10-3
abundance: -
j_gene: TRBJ1-4

CDR3aa: CASSYSGAGGEKFQHF
v_gene: TRBV6-5
abundance: -
j_gene: TRBJ1-5

CDR3aa: CASSQTDTEAFF
v_gene: TRBV6-6
abundance: -
j_gene: TRBJ1-1

CDR3aa: CASSFQMNTEAFF
v_gene: TRBV7-9
abundance: -
j_gene: TRBJ1-1

CDR3aa: CASSLFPGKHRASSYNEQFF
v_gene: TRBV27
abundance: -
j_gene: TRBJ2-1

CDR3aa: CASRSQRSNYGYTF
v_gene: TRBV6-5
abundance: -
j_gene: TRBJ1-2

CDR3aa: CASSVGNTNTEAFF
v_gene: TRBV9
abundance: -
j_gene: TRBJ1-1

CDR3aa: CASSFRRAEAFF
v_gene: TRBV11-3
abundance: -
j_gene: TRBJ1-1

CDR3aa: CASSPSGTGGLVEQFF
v_gene: TRBV5-4
abundance: -
j_gene: TRBJ2-1

CDR3aa: CASSLGQVEGETQYF
v_gene: TRBV5-1
abundance: -
j_gene: TRBJ2-5

CDR3aa: CASSPAQNTEAFF
v_gene: TRBV18
abundance: few
j_gene: TRBJ1-1

CDR3aa: CASTGERDSATYTF
v_gene: TRBV28
abundance: -
j_gene: TRBJ1-2

CDR3aa: CASGTGSYNEQFF
v_gene: TRBV25-1
abundance: -
j_gene: TRBJ2-1

CDR3aa: CAINNLSGNTIYF
v_gene: TRBV10-3
abundance: once
j_gene: TRBJ1-3

CDR3aa: CASSGGTGGWGGYTF
v_gene: TRBV25-1
abundance: -
j_gene: TRBJ1-2

CDR3aa: CAWSPFVTAYGYTF
v_gene: TRBV30
abundance: few
j_gene: TRBJ1-2

CDR3aa: CASSHIDTQYF
v_gene: TRBV18
abundance: -
j_gene: TRBJ2-3

CDR3aa: CASSFKGVNTEAFF
v_gene: TRBV7-9
abundance: -
j_gene: TRBJ1-1

CDR3aa: CSVHSTDSSNTEAFF
v_gene: TRBV29-1
abundance: once
j_gene: TRBJ1-1

CDR3aa: CASSLWASGGVSYNEQFF
v_gene: TRBV27
abundance: -
j_gene: TRBJ2-1

CDR3aa: CASSVAFGEQYF
v_gene: TRBV9
abundance: -
j_gene: TRBJ2-7

CDR3aa: CASSSNNEQFF
v_gene: TRBV6-5
abundance: once
j_gene: TRBJ2-1

CDR3aa: CASSVGQPNTGELFF
v_gene: TRBV14
abundance: -
j_gene: TRBJ2-2

CDR3aa: CASSETSGTYNEQFF
v_gene: TRBV9
abundance: -
j_gene: TRBJ2-1

CDR3aa: CASSLTWDRSYGYTF
v_gene: TRBV5-1
abundance: -
j_gene: TRBJ1-2

CDR3aa: CASSLRGLPSYNEQFF
v_gene: TRBV11-1
abundance: -
j_gene: TRBJ2-1

CDR3aa: CASSSEVTSGELFF
v_gene: TRBV19
abundance: -
j_gene: TRBJ2-2

CDR3aa: CASSREESSYNSPLHF
v_gene: TRBV18
abundance: -
j_gene: TRBJ1-6

CDR3aa: CASSQGGGTDTQYF
v_gene: TRBV3-1/TRBV3-2
abundance: -
j_gene: TRBJ2-3

CDR3aa: CASSLLGADTQYF
v_gene: TRBV5-1
abundance: -
j_gene: TRBJ2-3

CDR3aa: CASSLGPAGGPNEQYF
v_gene: TRBV5-5
abundance: -
j_gene: TRBJ2-7

CDR3aa: CSASGGHLATFYEQYF
v_gene: TRBV20-1
abundance: -
j_gene: TRBJ2-7

CDR3aa: CASKRLTNTGELFF
v_gene: TRBV19
abundance: many
j_gene: TRBJ2-2